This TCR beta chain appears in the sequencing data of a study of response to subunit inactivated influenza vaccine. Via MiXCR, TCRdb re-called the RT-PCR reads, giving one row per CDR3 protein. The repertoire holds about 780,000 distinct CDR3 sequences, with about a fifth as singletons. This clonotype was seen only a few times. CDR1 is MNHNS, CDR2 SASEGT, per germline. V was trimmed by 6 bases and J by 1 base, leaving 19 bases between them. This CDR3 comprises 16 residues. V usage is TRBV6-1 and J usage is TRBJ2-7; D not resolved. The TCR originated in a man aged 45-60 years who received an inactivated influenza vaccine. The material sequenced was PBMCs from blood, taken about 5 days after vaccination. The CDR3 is CASSSYGFGISYEQYF. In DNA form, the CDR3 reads TGTGCCAGCAGCAGTTACGGTTTTGGCATTTCCTACGAGCAGTACTTC.